This TCR beta chain was captured in a study of blood T cell repertoires in COVID-19. Overall study context: Sample material is recorded as cDNA or gDNA derived from T cells, B-cell-depleted T cells, or PBMCs.

This CDR3 contains 15 residues. V gave up 3 bases and J gave up 3 bases; unmatched junction bases: 5. Per the germline V gene, CDR1 is MDHEN and CDR2 is SYDVKM. Original processing notes: Amplification of reference gene primers provided the estimated nucleated cell counts. The method was immunoSEQ multiplex PCR; TCRdb's version includes in-frame clones alone and lacks a portion of them. V and J calls and clone size come straight from that table; D and trimming were deduced from the DNA. The table includes about 210,000 clones, approximately 84% detected once. The sample holds many counts of this clone. This sample also contains other DNA sequences that code for the same CDR3.

This TCR was sampled from a woman aged 45-59 years with active or convalescent COVID-19. Source material: peripheral blood. This chain uses TRBV28 with TRBJ2-1; 7 positions agree with TRBD2. CDR3 coding DNA: TGTGCCAGCAGTTTTATAGCGGGTGGCTACAATGAGCAGTTCTTC. As protein: CASSFIAGGYNEQFF.